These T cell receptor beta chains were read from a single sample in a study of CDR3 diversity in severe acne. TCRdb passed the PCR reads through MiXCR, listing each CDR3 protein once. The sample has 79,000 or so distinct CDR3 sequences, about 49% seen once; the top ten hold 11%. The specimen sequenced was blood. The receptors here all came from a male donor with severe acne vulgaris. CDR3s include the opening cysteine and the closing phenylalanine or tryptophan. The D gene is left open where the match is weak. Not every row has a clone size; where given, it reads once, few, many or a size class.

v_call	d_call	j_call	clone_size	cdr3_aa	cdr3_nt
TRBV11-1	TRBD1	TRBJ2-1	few	CASSHRIFRDRVNEQFF	TGTGCCAGCAGCCACCGCATATTTCGGGACAGGGTCAATGAGCAGTTCTTC
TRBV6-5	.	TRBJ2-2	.	CASSYSQAGELFF	TGTGCCAGCAGTTACTCGCAGGCCGGGGAGCTGTTTTTT
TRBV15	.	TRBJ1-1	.	CATSEGSFTEAFF	TGTGCCACCAGCGAGGGTAGCTTCACTGAAGCTTTCTTT
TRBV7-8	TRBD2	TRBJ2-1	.	CASSLMGLAGGHWVF	TGTGCCAGCAGCTTAATGGGACTAGCGGGAGGGCACTGGGTCTTC
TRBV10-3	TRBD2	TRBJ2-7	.	CAIRPGLGLLEQYF	TGTGCCATCCGACCGGGACTAGGCCTTCTAGAGCAGTACTTC
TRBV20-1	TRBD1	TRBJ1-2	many	CSARAQGLGYTF	TGCAGTGCTAGGGCACAGGGGCTTGGCTACACCTTC
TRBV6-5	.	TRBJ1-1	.	CASTSGSEAFF	TGTGCCAGCACCTCAGGGAGTGAAGCTTTCTTT
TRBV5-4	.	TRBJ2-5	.	CASSLTRGETQYF	TGTGCCAGCAGCCTCACCAGGGGAGAGACCCAGTACTTC
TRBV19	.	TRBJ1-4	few	CASSILSQGGKLFF	TGTGCCAGTAGTATCCTCTCACAGGGCGGGAAACTGTTTTTT
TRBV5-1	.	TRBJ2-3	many	CASSSGAITDTQYF	TGCGCCAGCAGTTCGGGCGCGATCACAGATACGCAGTATTTT
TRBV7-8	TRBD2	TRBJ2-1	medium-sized	CASSLGTSGANEQFF	TGTGCCAGCAGCTTGGGGACTAGCGGCGCCAATGAGCAGTTCTTC
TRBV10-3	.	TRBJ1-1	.	CASSERSGRAEAFF	TGTGCCAGCAGTGAACGGTCAGGAAGGGCTGAAGCTTTCTTT
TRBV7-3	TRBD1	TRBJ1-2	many	CASSLPRRETGGYGYTF	TGTGCCAGCAGCCTACCTAGACGGGAGACAGGGGGTTATGGCTACACCTTC
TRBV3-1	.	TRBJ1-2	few	CASSQATGVGYTF	TGTGCCAGCAGCCAAGCTACAGGAGTCGGCTACACCTTC
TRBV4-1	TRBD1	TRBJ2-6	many	CASSRTGIGANVLTF	TGCGCCAGCAGCCGGACAGGGATTGGGGCCAACGTCCTGACTTTC
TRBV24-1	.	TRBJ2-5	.	CATSQGEEETQYF	TGTGCCACCAGTCAGGGGGAGGAAGAGACCCAGTACTTC
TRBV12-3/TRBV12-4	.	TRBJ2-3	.	CASSSYGEAGIDTQYF	TGTGCCAGCAGCTCCTACGGGGAAGCCGGAATAGATACGCAGTATTTT
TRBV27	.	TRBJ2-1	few	CASSLSAFSYNEQFF	TGTGCCAGCAGTTTATCCGCGTTCTCCTACAATGAGCAGTTCTTC
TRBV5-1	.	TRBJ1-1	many	CASSLLGASNTEAFF	TGCGCCAGCAGCTTGTTGGGGGCTAGCAACACTGAAGCTTTCTTT
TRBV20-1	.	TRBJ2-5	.	CSAERATRQETQYF	TGCAGTGCTGAAAGAGCGACACGACAAGAGACCCAGTACTTC
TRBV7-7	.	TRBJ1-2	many	CASSRTWGRGSYGYTF	TGTGCCAGCAGTCGGACGTGGGGGCGGGGGAGCTATGGCTACACCTTC
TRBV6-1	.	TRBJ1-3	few	CASSQDTRSSGNTIYF	TGTGCCAGCAGTCAGGACACCCGGTCCTCTGGAAACACCATATATTTT
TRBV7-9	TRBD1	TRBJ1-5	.	CASSWGTGEQPQHF	TGTGCCAGCAGCTGGGGGACAGGGGAACAGCCCCAGCATTTT
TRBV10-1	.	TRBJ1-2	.	CASSESWRFGYCF	TGCGCCAGCAGTGAGTCCTGGCGTTTTGGCTACTGCTTC
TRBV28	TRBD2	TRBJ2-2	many	CASRGVAGVATGELFF	TGTGCCAGCAGGGGGGTAGCGGGAGTGGCGACCGGGGAGCTGTTTTTT
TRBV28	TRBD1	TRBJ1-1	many	CASSLGFAGGETEAFF	TGTGCCAGCAGTTTAGGGTTCGCAGGGGGTGAAACTGAAGCTTTCTTT
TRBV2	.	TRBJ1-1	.	CANQQWKNTEAFF	TGTGCCAACCAACAGTGGAAGAACACTGAAGCTTTCTTT
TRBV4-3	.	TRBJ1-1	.	CASSQGQLQGTEAFF	TGCGCCAGCAGCCAAGGACAGCTCCAGGGGACTGAAGCTTTCTTT
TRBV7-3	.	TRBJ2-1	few	CASSPWTRGTEQFF	TGTGCCAGCAGCCCCTGGACTAGGGGGACTGAGCAGTTCTTC
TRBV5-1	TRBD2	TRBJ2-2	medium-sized	CASSSREALTGELFF	TGCGCCAGCAGCTCTCGGGAGGCTCTTACCGGGGAGCTGTTTTTT
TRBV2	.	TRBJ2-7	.	CASSDWGMGYEQYF	TGTGCCAGCAGTGACTGGGGGATGGGATACGAGCAGTACTTC
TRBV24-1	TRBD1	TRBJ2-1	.	CATSGQGVNEQFF	TGTGCCACCAGTGGACAGGGTGTGAATGAGCAGTTCTTC
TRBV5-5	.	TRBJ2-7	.	CASRWDGPYEQYF	TGTGCCAGCAGGTGGGACGGTCCCTACGAGCAGTACTTC
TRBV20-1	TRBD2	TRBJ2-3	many	CSARGLAGGPTNADTQYF	TGCAGTGCTAGAGGACTAGCGGGAGGGCCTACGAATGCAGATACGCAGTATTTT
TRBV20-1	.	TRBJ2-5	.	CSEQLARRETQYF	TGCAGTGAACAACTAGCTCGACGGGAGACCCAGTACTTC
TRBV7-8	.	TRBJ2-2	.	CASSSAGRQANTGELFF	TGTGCCAGCAGCTCCGCGGGCAGACAAGCGAACACCGGGGAGCTGTTTTTT
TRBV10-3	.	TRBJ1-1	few	CAISEEEGEGPNTEAFF	TGTGCCATCAGTGAGGAAGAGGGCGAGGGTCCGAACACTGAAGCTTTCTTT
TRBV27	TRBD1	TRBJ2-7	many	CASSSDGFGQGVYEQYF	TGTGCCAGCAGTTCTGATGGATTTGGACAGGGGGTCTACGAGCAGTACTTC
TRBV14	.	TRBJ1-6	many	CASSQLTGGGSPLHF	TGTGCCAGCAGCCAGTTGACAGGAGGCGGTTCACCCCTCCACTTT
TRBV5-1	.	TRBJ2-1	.	CASRASGVNEQFF	TGCGCCAGCCGGGCGAGTGGGGTAAATGAGCAGTTCTTC
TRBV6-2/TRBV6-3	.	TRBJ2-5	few	CASSHRDNQETQYF	TGTGCCAGCAGCCACCGGGACAACCAAGAGACCCAGTACTTC
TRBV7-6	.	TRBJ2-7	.	CAGSLVGCGQYF	TGTGCCGGCAGCTTAGTGGGGTGCGGGCAGTACTTC
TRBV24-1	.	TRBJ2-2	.	CATSDLSGELFF	TGTGCCACCAGTGATTTGAGCGGGGAGCTGTTTTTT
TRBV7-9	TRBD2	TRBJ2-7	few	CASSLEAGELLHF	TGTGCCAGCAGCTTAGAGGCGGGAGAGCTACTGCACTTC
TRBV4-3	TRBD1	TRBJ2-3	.	CASSSGQGSTDTQYF	TGCGCCAGCAGCTCGGGACAGGGGTCCACAGATACGCAGTATTTT
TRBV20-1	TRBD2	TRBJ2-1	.	CSAKGLAGVGNEQFF	TGCAGTGCCAAGGGACTAGCGGGAGTCGGCAATGAGCAGTTCTTC
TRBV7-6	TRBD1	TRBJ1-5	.	CASSNATGNQPQHF	TGTGCCAGCAGCAATGCGACAGGGAATCAGCCCCAGCATTTT